One sample yielded the 26 T cell receptor beta chains listed below, sequenced in a study of blood T cell repertoires in COVID-19. TCRdb's table, derived via immunoSEQ multiplex PCR, lists solely in-frame clones and lacks some. The table shows more than 200,000 clones, with approximately 80% occurring only once. Material: peripheral blood. These receptors all come from a woman of 80 years or more with acute or convalescent COVID-19.

A word on this clone: The sample contains more than one DNA sequence encoding this CDR3. The chain combines TRBV7-9 with TRBJ1-2; D possibly corresponds to TRBD1 (5 bases). CDR1 and CDR2 (germline): SEHNR, FQNEAQ (reference sequence). The CDR3 runs to 14 residues. The ends were cut back, 1 base at V and 5 bases at J, with 11 bases in the middle. CDR3 sequence (DNA): TGTGCCAGCAGCTTAGGGGCGCCAGGGTATGGCTACACCTTC. Its protein is CASSLGAPGYGYTF.

This chain connects TRBV28 to TRBJ2-1; a weak D match, TRBD2 (6 bases). From germline, CDR1 is MDHEN and CDR2 SYDVKM. The CDR3 extends over 15 amino acids. Trimming cost V 5 bases and J 4 bases, with 15 bases left between them. The CDR3 loop reads CASSPRGSGYNEQFF. The CDR3 DNA reads as TGTGCCAGCAGTCCCCGGGGTAGCGGATACAATGAGCAGTTCTTC.

V is TRBV12-3 or TRBV12-4 and J is TRBJ1-1, with D perhaps TRBD1 (5 bases). V gave up 2 bases and J gave up 8 bases, with 6 bases separating them. This CDR3 spans 11 amino acids. Here the CDR3 reads CASSLQGEAFF. Here the CDR3 DNA reads TGTGCCAGCAGTTTACAGGGAGAAGCTTTCTTT.

This sequence joins TRBV28 and TRBJ2-1; 7 nucleotides agree with TRBD1. Looked up from germline, CDR1 is MDHEN and CDR2 is SYDVKM. Trimming took 4 bases from V and 9 from J; bases not matched to a gene: 3. The CDR3 is made up of 12 amino acids. CDR3 amino acids: CASSSPGGEQFF. The CDR3 nucleotides are TGTGCCAGCAGTTCCCCAGGGGGTGAGCAGTTCTTC.

V usage is TRBV30 and J usage is TRBJ1-1; TRBD1 matches at 11 bases. Germline CDR1 reads GTSNPN; CDR2 reads SVGIG (reference sequence). V dropped 4 bases and J dropped 7; count of bases not matched to a gene: 5. CDR3 size: 13 residues. For the CDR3, the DNA is TGTGCCTGGACTCCGGACAGGGGGCGTGAAGCTTTCTTT. Translated: CAWTPDRGREAFF.

The chain has TRBV11-2 and TRBJ2-3; 8 nucleotides match TRBD2. CDR1 is SGHAT and CDR2 is FQNNGV in the germline V gene. The CDR3 covers 14 residues. V was pared by 3 bases and J by 6 bases, with 5 bases of the junction left unmatched. The CDR3 region has the DNA TGTGCCAGCAGCTTGGGACTAGTAGCGGATACGCAGTATTTT. Residues: CASSLGLVADTQYF.

The chain combines TRBV5-1 with TRBJ2-5; 7 bases match TRBD2. V was clipped by 4 bases and J by 0 bases; unmatched bases: 6. The CDR3 has 15 amino acids. Germline CDR1 reads SGHRS; CDR2 reads YFSETQ. The CDR3 nucleotides read TGCGCCAGCAGCCGAACCGGGACTAACCAAGAGACCCAGTACTTC. It translates to CASSRTGTNQETQYF.

The rearrangement joins TRBV28 to TRBJ2-5, with TRBD2 matching over 14 bases. Germline CDR1 and CDR2: MDHEN and SYDVKM. This CDR3 comprises 16 residues. V shed 5 bases and J 4 bases; nucleotides not matched to a gene: 6. Here the CDR3 reads CASSLRLAGGGETQYF. The CDR3 nucleotides are TGTGCCAGCAGTCTACGACTAGCGGGAGGGGGAGAGACCCAGTACTTC.

The rearrangement links TRBV7-9 to TRBJ2-7; TRBD1 aligns across 11 bases. CDR1 is SEHNR, CDR2 FQNEAQ, per germline (reference sequence). This CDR3 is built from 18 residues. V lost 1 base to trimming and J lost 3 bases; unmatched junction nucleotides: 11. The CDR3: CASSLVGGTGGDLYEQYF. CDR3 nucleotide sequence: TGTGCCAGCAGCTTAGTCGGCGGGACAGGGGGAGATCTCTACGAGCAGTACTTC. The full variable domain, completed using reference TRBV7-9 and TRBJ2-7, is DTGVSQNPRHKITKRGQNVTFRCDPISEHNRLYWYRQTLGQGPEFLTYFQNEAQLEKSRLLSDRFSAERPKGSFSTLEIQRTEQGDSAMYLCASSLVGGTGGDLYEQYFGPGTRLTVT.

The chain couples TRBV7-2 to TRBJ1-2, with a possible D match to TRBD1 (6 bases). CDR3 length equals 14 residues. CDR1 and CDR2 from the germline V gene are SGHTA and FQGNSA. The V gene lost 1 base and the J gene lost 5 bases, with 11 bases spanning the gap. The CDR3 protein is CASSLDPTGYGYTF. Written as DNA, the CDR3 is TGTGCCAGCAGCTTAGATCCGACAGGTTATGGCTACACCTTC.

The rearrangement joins TRBV3-1 (or the pseudogene TRBV3-2) to TRBJ2-6; D uncertain. V was clipped by 0 bases and J by 2 bases, with 8 bases between them. This CDR3 region has 16 residues. Germline V gene data show CDR1 as LGHDT and CDR2 as YNNKEL (reference sequence). The CDR3 DNA reads as TGTGCCAGCAGCCAAGATCCGGTAGCTGGGGCCAACGTCCTGACTTTC. Protein: CASSQDPVAGANVLTF.

The chain uses TRBV6-5 and TRBJ1-2; 7 bases are a match to TRBD1. The CDR3 has 14 amino acids. V lost 6 bases, J lost 8 bases, and 12 bases stayed unmatched. Germline lookup yields CDR1 MNHEY and CDR2 SVGAGI. Here the CDR3 DNA reads TGTGCCAGCAGACCGACAGGGATCCTATTGGGCTACACCTTC. The encoded protein is CASRPTGILLGYTF.

This clone has a handful of counts. The V and J genes are TRBV7-3 and TRBJ2-1; a possible D gene is TRBD2 (6 bases). Germline CDR1 reads SGHTA; CDR2 reads FQGTGA. The CDR3 has 17 amino acids. Trimming took off 4 bases at V and 0 bases at J, with 16 bases between the two ends. The CDR3 region has the DNA TGTGCCAGCAGCTCGTCGGGGCTAGCGCCCTCCTACAATGAGCAGTTCTTC. Protein product: CASSSSGLAPSYNEQFF.

This clone was detected a few times. Other nucleotide sequences in the sample specify the same CDR3. The chain recombines TRBV19 with TRBJ1-5, with 9 bases identical to TRBD1. CDR3 length equals 13 residues. The V and J ends lost 6 bases and 4 bases, in that order; junction bases with no gene match: 1. The germline CDR1 and CDR2 sequences are LNHDA and SQIVND (reference sequence). As DNA, the CDR3 is TGTGCCAGTAGCGGGACAGGGAATCAGCCCCAGCATTTT. This sequence encodes CASSGTGNQPQHF.

V usage is TRBV20-1 and J usage is TRBJ2-3; weak D call: TRBD1 (7 bases). Germline assignment: CDR1 DFQATT and CDR2 SNEGSKA (reference sequence). The CDR3 is made up of 14 amino acids. Trimming left V 3 bases short and J 4 bases short, with 14 bases between. The DNA of the CDR3 is TGCAGTGCTAGTTCCAGCAGGGGGGCAGATACGCAGTATTTT. Translation: CSASSSRGADTQYF.

This clone has a handful of counts. The chain is built from TRBV29-1 and TRBJ2-7, with TRBD1 identical over 9 bases. The germline V gene encodes CDR1 SQVTM and CDR2 ANQGSEA. CDR3 length: 14 amino acids. V was clipped by 2 bases and J by 7 bases; unmatched bases: 9. The CDR3 DNA sequence: TGCAGCGTTGAACCGGGACAGGGCTTTGGAGAGCAGTACTTC. Its protein product is CSVEPGQGFGEQYF.

V usage is TRBV4-3 and J usage is TRBJ2-1; the match to TRBD1 covers 10 bases. Germline assignment: CDR1 LGHNA and CDR2 YSLEER. Trimming cost V 4 bases and J 3 bases; bases outside gene matches: 6. The CDR3 has 16 residues. CDR3 sequence (DNA): TGCGCCAGCAGCCGAGCGACAGGGGGCGACTACAATGAGCAGTTCTTC. As protein: CASSRATGGDYNEQFF.

V is TRBV2 and J is TRBJ2-7; the match to TRBD1 covers 12 bases. Germline V gives CDR1 SNHLY, CDR2 FYNNEI. This CDR3 region has 13 residues. V was clipped by 8 bases and J by 2 bases; unmatched bases: 1. The CDR3 DNA sequence: TGTGCCAGCGGGACAGGGGGCACCTACGAGCAGTACTTC. Translating gives CASGTGGTYEQYF.

This chain's CDR3 is CASSYSGEQFF. The CDR3 DNA reads TGTGCCAGCAGTTACTCCGGTGAGCAGTTCTTC. The chain joins TRBV6-2 or TRBV6-3 to TRBJ2-1, with unresolved D. Germline values: CDR1 MNHEY, CDR2 SVGEGT. This CDR3 is built from 11 residues. Trimming shortened V by 0 bases and J by 9 bases, and 3 bases separated the two germline ends.

The V gene is TRBV7-2, the J gene TRBJ2-1; D is unresolved. The CDR3 consists of 16 residues. V shed 1 base and J shed 0 bases, with 10 bases lying between them. The germline V gene has CDR1 SGHTA and CDR2 FQGNSA. The CDR3: CASSLVAASSYNEQFF. The CDR3 DNA is TGTGCCAGCAGCTTAGTTGCGGCTAGCTCCTACAATGAGCAGTTCTTC.

V is TRBV27 and J is TRBJ2-7; D remains unclear. This CDR3 region has 13 residues. The V gene's germline CDR1 is MNHEY and CDR2 SMNVEV (reference sequence). V gave up 0 bases and J gave up 2 bases, with 5 bases separating them. CDR3 loop: CASSLSSAYEQYF. The CDR3 DNA reads as TGTGCCAGCAGTTTATCATCGGCCTACGAGCAGTACTTC.

This clone was seen more than once but under ten times. This chain joins TRBV29-1 and TRBJ1-2; no definite D call. The V gene's germline CDR1 is SQVTM and CDR2 ANQGSEA. Between the trimmed V and J ends, which lost 6 bases and 4 bases, there was a span of 15 bases. The CDR3 spans 13 residues. The chain's CDR3 is CSVYIGGLYGYTF. The CDR3 DNA sequence: TGCAGCGTCTACATCGGAGGCCTCTATGGCTACACCTTC.

The table lists this clone with a few counts. The chain recombines TRBV6-2 or TRBV6-3 with TRBJ1-2, with D possibly TRBD1 on 6 matching bases. Deletions cut 1 base from V and 7 bases from J, with 13 bases between. Germline V gene lookup returns CDR1 MNHEY and CDR2 SVGEGT. This CDR3 has 14 residues. This chain's CDR3 is CASSYYRDEVGYTF. For the CDR3, the DNA is TGTGCCAGCAGTTACTACAGGGACGAGGTTGGCTACACCTTC.

The chain employs TRBV6-5 and TRBJ1-1; TRBD1 matches at 9 bases. Germline loops: CDR1 MNHEY, CDR2 SVGAGI. The J segment lost 12 bases and the V segment lost 4 bases, leaving 6 bases of the junction unmatched. The CDR3 runs 12 residues. CDR3: CASSLLGTGPFF. The CDR3 DNA sequence: TGTGCCAGCAGTTTACTGGGGACAGGGCCTTTCTTT.

The rearrangement uses TRBV15 and TRBJ2-3, with 15 nucleotides matching TRBD2. The CDR3 covers 19 residues. The germline gives CDR1 LNHNV, CDR2 YYDKDF (reference sequence). After removal of 0 bases from V and 4 bases from J, the junction contained 8 bases not matched to a gene. CDR3: CATSRDRIGLAGGADTQYF. Here the CDR3 DNA reads TGTGCCACCAGCAGAGATAGGATCGGACTAGCGGGAGGGGCAGATACGCAGTATTTT.

The chain has TRBV19 and TRBJ1-4, with D tentatively TRBD1 (5 bases). Germline lookup yields CDR1 LNHDA and CDR2 SQIVND (reference sequence). This CDR3 region has 14 residues. V was shortened by 5 bases and J by 6 bases, with 13 bases between the two germline ends. CDR3 region: CASSVLGGDEKLFF. CDR3 sequence (DNA): TGTGCCAGTAGTGTGCTGGGAGGGGATGAAAAACTGTTTTTT.